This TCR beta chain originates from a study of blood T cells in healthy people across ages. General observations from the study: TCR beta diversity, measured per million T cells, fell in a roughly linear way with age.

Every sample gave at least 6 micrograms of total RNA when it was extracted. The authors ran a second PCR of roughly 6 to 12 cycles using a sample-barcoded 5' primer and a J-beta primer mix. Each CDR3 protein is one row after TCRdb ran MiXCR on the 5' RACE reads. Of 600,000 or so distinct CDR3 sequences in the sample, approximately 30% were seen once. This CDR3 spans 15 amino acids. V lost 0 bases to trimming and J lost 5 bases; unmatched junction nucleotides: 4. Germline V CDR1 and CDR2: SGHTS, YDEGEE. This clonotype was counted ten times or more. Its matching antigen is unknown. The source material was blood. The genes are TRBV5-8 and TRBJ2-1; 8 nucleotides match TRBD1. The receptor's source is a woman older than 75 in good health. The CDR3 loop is CASSLEGTGDNEQFF. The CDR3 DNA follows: TGTGCCAGCAGCTTGGAGGGGACAGGCGACAATGAGCAGTTCTTC.